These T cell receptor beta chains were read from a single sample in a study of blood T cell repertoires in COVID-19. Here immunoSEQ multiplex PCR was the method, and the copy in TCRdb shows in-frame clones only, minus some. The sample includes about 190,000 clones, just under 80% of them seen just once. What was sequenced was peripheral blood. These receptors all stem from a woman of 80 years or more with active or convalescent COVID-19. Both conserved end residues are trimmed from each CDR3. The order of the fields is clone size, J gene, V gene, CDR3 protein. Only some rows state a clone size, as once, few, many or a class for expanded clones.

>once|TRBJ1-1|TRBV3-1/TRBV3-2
ASSQGHQGAAEAF
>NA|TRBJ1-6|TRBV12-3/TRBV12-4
ASRRTAVSPLH
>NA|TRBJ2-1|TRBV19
ASSLRQGASSYNEQF
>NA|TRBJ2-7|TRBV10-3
AAREAGLDSVEQY
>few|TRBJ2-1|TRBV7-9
ASSLVRVPTYNEQF
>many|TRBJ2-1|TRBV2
ASTRGLAGQF
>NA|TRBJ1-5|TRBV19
ASNPTGAFNQPQH
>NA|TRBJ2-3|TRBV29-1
SVEDRMTGTTDTQY
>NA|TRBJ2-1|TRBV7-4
ASSQAGDRDYEQF
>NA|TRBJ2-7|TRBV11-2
ASSLPLGEQY
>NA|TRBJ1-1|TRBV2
ASNQDTLNTEAF
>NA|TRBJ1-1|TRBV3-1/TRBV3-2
ASSQDPPGTGAAF
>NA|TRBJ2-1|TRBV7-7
ASSPQPGARNEQF
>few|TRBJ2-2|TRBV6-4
ASSLIAGVGGELF
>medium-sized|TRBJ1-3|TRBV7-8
ASSESTGSGNTIY
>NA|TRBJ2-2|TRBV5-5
ASSLGVGVYAGELF
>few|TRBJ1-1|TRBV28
ASSLNRGEAF
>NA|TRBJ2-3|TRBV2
ASSELRGTADTQY
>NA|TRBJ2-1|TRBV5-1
ASSFSLPRDEQF
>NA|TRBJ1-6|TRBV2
ASAPSGVGAPLH
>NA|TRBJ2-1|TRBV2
ATLGTSGGAGGGNEQF
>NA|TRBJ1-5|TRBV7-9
ASSNGQSSNQPQH
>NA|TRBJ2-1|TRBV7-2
ASSSRLAAQF
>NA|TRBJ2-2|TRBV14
ASSQGGTGEWRELF
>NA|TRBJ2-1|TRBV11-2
ASSLGRLDFGEQF
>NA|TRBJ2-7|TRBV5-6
ASSLIPGTGHYEQY
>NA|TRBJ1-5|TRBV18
ASSQGASNQPQH
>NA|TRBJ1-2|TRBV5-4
ASSLYQGVYYGYT
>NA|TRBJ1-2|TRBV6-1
ASTPGDGYT
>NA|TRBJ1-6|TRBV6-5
ASSYSGSRGTALH
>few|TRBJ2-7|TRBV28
ASSAGTSGRYEQY
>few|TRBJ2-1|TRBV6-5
ASRGTGRNEQF
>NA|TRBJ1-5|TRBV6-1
ASSEGQLSNQPQH
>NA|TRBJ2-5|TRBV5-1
ASSLTLAGEETQY
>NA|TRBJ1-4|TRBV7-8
ASSLAKGLSPNEKLF
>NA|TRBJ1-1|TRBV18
ASSPQGEGTEAF
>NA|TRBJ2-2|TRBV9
ASSVEGVATGELF
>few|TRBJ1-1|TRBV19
ASSMTPQRTEAF
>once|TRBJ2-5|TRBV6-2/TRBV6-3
ASSYSPTGTSGGPGTQY
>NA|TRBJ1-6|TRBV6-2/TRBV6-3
ASTPHTLDSPLH
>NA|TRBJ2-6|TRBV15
ATSGRTGGYSGANVLT
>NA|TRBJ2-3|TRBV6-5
ASRAQGFSTDTQY
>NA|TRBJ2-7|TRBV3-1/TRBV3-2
ASSRGLAGTTYEQY
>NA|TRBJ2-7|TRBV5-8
ASRTNYEQY
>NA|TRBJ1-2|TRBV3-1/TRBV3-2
ASSRVGGGGYGYT
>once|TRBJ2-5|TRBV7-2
ASSPKETQY
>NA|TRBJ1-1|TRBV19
ASSMNPHMNTEAF
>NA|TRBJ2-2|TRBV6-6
ASSPSGTGSTGELF
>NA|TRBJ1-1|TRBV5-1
ASSLGPDRVTRNTEAF
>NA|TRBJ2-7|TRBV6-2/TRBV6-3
ASSYSRLAGDYEQY
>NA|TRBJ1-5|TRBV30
AWSSRGQGIQPQH
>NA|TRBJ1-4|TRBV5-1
ASSLDTGGKLF